These T cell receptor beta chains were read from a single sample in a study of blood T cells in healthy people across ages. Using its own MiXCR run on the 5' RACE reads, TCRdb lists one record per CDR3 protein. The sample records 900,000 to 950,000 distinct CDR3 sequences, around 29% being singletons. Separately, the same data were catalogued under a study of T cells of mothers and their children.

Sequences were obtained from blood. Receptors originate from a woman aged 40-49 years in good health. Each CDR3 is given with its conserved first and last residue. The D gene is left open where the match is weak. Expanded clones get a size class; other rows say once, few or many, or leave the size out.

v_call: TRBV4-3; j_call: TRBJ2-3; clone_size: few; d_call: NA; cdr3_nt: TGCGCCAGCAGCCAAGCGGTCGCGGATTACACAGATACGCAGTATTTT; cdr3_aa: CASSQAVADYTDTQYF
v_call: TRBV20-1; j_call: TRBJ2-1; clone_size: many; d_call: NA; cdr3_nt: TGCGGGGCTAGGGGTCTTAACTACAATGAGCAGTTCTTC; cdr3_aa: CGARGLNYNEQFF
v_call: TRBV5-1; j_call: TRBJ1-2; clone_size: few; d_call: NA; cdr3_nt: TGCGCCAGCAGCTTGGAGGGACGCAATTCCTATGGCTACACCTTC; cdr3_aa: CASSLEGRNSYGYTF
v_call: TRBV7-9; j_call: TRBJ2-5; clone_size: many; d_call: TRBD1; cdr3_nt: TGTGCCAGCAGCCCCAGGACAGGGCGACTCCAAGAGACCCAGTACTTC; cdr3_aa: CASSPRTGRLQETQYF
v_call: TRBV3-1; j_call: TRBJ1-1; clone_size: NA; d_call: TRBD1; cdr3_nt: TGTGCCAGCAGCCAAATAGGGGGCTTTGTGAACACTGAAGCTTTCTTT; cdr3_aa: CASSQIGGFVNTEAFF
v_call: TRBV5-1; j_call: TRBJ1-1; clone_size: NA; d_call: TRBD1; cdr3_nt: TGCGCCAGCAACACCGGGACAGGAAACATGAACACTGAAGCTTTCTTT; cdr3_aa: CASNTGTGNMNTEAFF
v_call: TRBV7-3; j_call: TRBJ2-1; clone_size: NA; d_call: NA; cdr3_nt: TGTGCCAGCAGCTTAAGTCCCGGGGGTTCCTACAATGAGCGGTTCTTC; cdr3_aa: CASSLSPGGSYNERFF
v_call: TRBV9; j_call: TRBJ1-2; clone_size: NA; d_call: NA; cdr3_nt: TGTGCCAGCAGCGCAGGGGTCGGGGAAGGCTATGGCTACACCTTC; cdr3_aa: CASSAGVGEGYGYTF
v_call: TRBV3-1; j_call: TRBJ1-2; clone_size: NA; d_call: NA; cdr3_nt: TGTGCCAGCAGCCAAGAACGTGGCTACACCTTC; cdr3_aa: CASSQERGYTF
v_call: TRBV7-2; j_call: TRBJ2-4; clone_size: few; d_call: NA; cdr3_nt: TGTGCCAGCAGCCCACCTAGGGGGGGGCTAGCCAAAAACATTCAGTACTTC; cdr3_aa: CASSPPRGGLAKNIQYF
v_call: TRBV27; j_call: TRBJ2-7; clone_size: many; d_call: NA; cdr3_nt: TGTGCCAGCAGTTTATCCTCAGGGGTTTCCTACGAGCAGTACTTC; cdr3_aa: CASSLSSGVSYEQYF
v_call: TRBV6-4; j_call: TRBJ1-3; clone_size: NA; d_call: NA; cdr3_nt: TGTGCCAGCAGCGGTTGGGGACATTTCTCTGGAAACACCATATATTTT; cdr3_aa: CASSGWGHFSGNTIYF
v_call: TRBV29-1; j_call: TRBJ2-1; clone_size: many; d_call: TRBD2; cdr3_nt: TGCAGCGTTGTAAAGCGGGGGGGGAACAATGAGCAGTTCTTC; cdr3_aa: CSVVKRGGNNEQFF
v_call: TRBV5-1; j_call: TRBJ1-4; clone_size: many; d_call: NA; cdr3_nt: TGCGCCAGCAGCTCAACCGGGGCGGATGAAAAACTGTTTTTT; cdr3_aa: CASSSTGADEKLFF
v_call: TRBV28; j_call: TRBJ1-4; clone_size: NA; d_call: NA; cdr3_nt: TGTGCCAGCACCCCAATGGGGGGGGCGAATGAAAAACTGTTTTTT; cdr3_aa: CASTPMGGANEKLFF
v_call: TRBV4-1; j_call: TRBJ2-7; clone_size: NA; d_call: NA; cdr3_nt: TGCGCCAGCAGTCCGCCCAGGAAGAAGGAGCAGTACTTC; cdr3_aa: CASSPPRKKEQYF
v_call: TRBV7-2; j_call: TRBJ2-1; clone_size: NA; d_call: TRBD2; cdr3_nt: TGCGCCAGCAGCACCGGGACTAGCGGGATCTACTCGAATGAGCAGTTCTTC; cdr3_aa: CASSTGTSGIYSNEQFF